Detailed here is one T cell receptor beta chain. Its antigen remains unidentified. This sample stems from a study of Ad26.COV2.S vaccination and SARS-CoV-2 variants. Study-level findings and limits: Overall T cell responses may have been underestimated by the analyses of TCR breadth and depth.

V gave up 1 base and J gave up 4 bases, with 7 bases separating them. CDR1 is KGHSH, CDR2 LQKENI, per germline. CDR3 length equals 13 residues. Sequencing used immunoSEQ multiplex PCR; TCRdb keeps in-frame clones, though not all of them. The repertoire holds around 140,000 clones, with 86% as singletons. The receptor comes from a human donor who had recovered from COVID-19. The source material was peripheral blood, sampled after recovery from COVID-19. The V gene is TRBV18, the J gene TRBJ1-1; D perhaps matches TRBD1 (5 bases). For the CDR3, the DNA is TGTGCCAGCTCACCACAGGGGCCCACTGAAGCTTTCTTT. Its translation: CASSPQGPTEAFF.